The entry that follows covers one TCR beta chain sequence. What it recognizes is unknown. This sample is part of a study of identical twins. Findings and limits, study-wide: Insertions ran lower in abundant cord blood beta clonotypes, though not in memory repertoires.

One entry per CDR3 protein results from TCRdb running MiXCR on the 5' RACE reads. The sample holds a few hundred thousand distinct CDR3 sequences, 24% seen once. V lost 1 base, J lost 2 bases, and 3 bases stayed unmatched. There are 14 residues in the CDR3. CDR1 is DFQATT and CDR2 is SNEGSKA in the germline V gene (reference sequence). These data are also associated with another study on T cells expressing NK-cell markers. That publication notes: From sorted CD3+CD56+NKG2C+, CD3+CD56+NKG2C- and CD3+CD56-NKG2C+ T cells came the TCR beta repertoires. What restricted sorting to alpha-beta TCR T cells in several experiments was an anti-gamma-delta TCR antibody. What remained unclear was the HCMV specificity of expanded NKG2C+ T cell clones.

Material for sequencing was CD4+ T cells sorted from blood. The chain combines TRBV20-1 with TRBJ1-1, with TRBD1 matching over 8 bases. The clonotype comes from a woman aged 18 to 35 in good health. CDR3 in amino acids: CSARAGGGNTEAFF. CDR3 sequence (DNA): TGCAGTGCTAGAGCAGGGGGCGGAAACACTGAAGCTTTCTTT.